Included here is one TCR beta chain sequence, with context. The entry originates in a study of shared clonotypes between healthy human individuals. V was cut by 3 bases and J by 0 bases, with 12 bases left in between. The germline CDR1 and CDR2 sequences are MDHEN and SYDVKM. The CDR3 covers 15 residues. Splitting of CD4+ cells produced CD45RA+ naive and CD45RA-negative memory subsets. Some clones are missing from TCRdb's copy, which holds only in-frame ones; the method was immunoSEQ multiplex PCR. The repertoire has about 1.1 million clones, approximately 80% of them found once; the top ten carry 0.89%.

The sequenced sample consisted of memory CD4+ T cells from PBMCs. Subset denoted: CD45RA-negative fraction. The receptor was isolated from a man younger than 30 in good health. Some clones in this sample may be carry-over from other donors' samples. The J gene is TRBJ2-7, the V gene TRBV28; D may correspond to TRBD1 or TRBD2 (5 bases each). In DNA form, the CDR3 reads TGTGCCAGCAGTTTTCCCGGGACGGTCTCCTACGAGCAGTACTTC. It codes for CASSFPGTVSYEQYF.